What follows are 8 T cell receptor beta chains derived from one specimen sequenced in a study of blood T cell repertoires in COVID-19. The table came from immunoSEQ multiplex PCR; TCRdb's copy has only in-frame clones and leaves some out. Seen here are about 130,000 clones, roughly 79% observed once, and the top ten hold under 14%. Sequences were obtained from peripheral blood. The origin of the receptors is a human donor in a cohort sampled during active COVID-19.

The genes are TRBV19 and TRBJ1-5, with 9 nucleotides matching TRBD1. CDR1 is LNHDA, CDR2 SQIVND, per germline (reference sequence). The CDR3 totals 18 residues. The trim removed 9 bases at V and 1 base at J, leaving 16 bases unmatched. The CDR3 coding sequence is TGTGCCAGCCTAGGGGGCCCGGGACAGGGTACGAGCAATCAGCCCCAGCATTTT. Its translation: CASLGGPGQGTSNQPQHF.

In this sample, this clone turned up once. The V call is TRBV19, the J call TRBJ2-7, with 8 bases identical to TRBD2. Losses at the gene ends were 2 bases for V and 3 bases for J; bases not matched to a gene: 6. Germline lookup yields CDR1 LNHDA and CDR2 SQIVND (reference sequence). The CDR3 sequence is 15 residues long. The CDR3 sequence is CASSISRGGNYEQYF. The CDR3 DNA reads as TGTGCCAGTAGTATATCCCGGGGGGGCAACTACGAGCAGTACTTC.

The J gene is TRBJ2-2, the V gene TRBV9; D gene uncertain. Trimming left V 0 bases short and J 6 bases short, with 6 bases between. CDR1 is SGDLS and CDR2 is YYNGEE in the germline V gene. The CDR3 totals 13 residues. This chain's CDR3 is CASSVGSSGELFF. The CDR3 DNA reads TGTGCCAGCAGCGTAGGGAGTTCCGGGGAGCTGTTTTTT. The full variable domain, with the rest looked up from reference TRBV9 and TRBJ2-2, is DSGVTQTPKHLITATGQRVTLRCSPRSGDLSVYWYQQSLDQGLQFLIQYYNGEERAKGNILERFSAQQFPDLHSELNLSSLELGDSALYFCASSVGSSGELFFGEGSRLTVL.

The chain links TRBV5-6 to TRBJ2-2, with TRBD1 as a possible D gene (7 bases). The CDR3 loop spans 15 amino acids. Germline values: CDR1 SGHDT, CDR2 YYEEEE. Between the trimmed V and J ends, which lost 3 bases and 4 bases, there was a span of 13 bases. The chain's CDR3 is CASSWGAGGTGELFF. In nucleotides, the CDR3 is TGTGCCAGCAGCTGGGGGGCAGGGGGCACCGGGGAGCTGTTTTTT.

The genes are TRBV2 and TRBJ1-4, with D perhaps TRBD1 (5 bases). Looked up from germline, CDR1 is SNHLY and CDR2 is FYNNEI. Trimming cost V 4 bases and J 2 bases, with 14 bases left between them. This CDR3 has 16 residues. The CDR3 bases are TGTGCCAGCAGTGGGGCCGGGGGTCTGACTAATGAAAAACTGTTTTTT. Amino acids: CASSGAGGLTNEKLFF. The variable domain in full, with the rest retrieved from reference TRBV2 and TRBJ1-4, is EPEVTQTPSHQVTQMGQEVILRCVPISNHLYFYWYRQILGQKVEFLVSFYNNEISEKSEIFDDQFSVERPDGSNFTLKIRSTKLEDSAMYFCASSGAGGLTNEKLFFGSGTQLSVL.

CDR3 nucleotides: TGTGCCAGCAGCTCGGGACAGGGTGGGCGCGAGACCCAGTACTTC. Translating gives CASSSGQGGRETQYF. The gene calls are TRBV6-2 or TRBV6-3 and TRBJ2-5; 9 nucleotides match TRBD1. The ends lost 6 bases at V and 5 bases at J; junction bases unmatched: 10. The CDR3 runs 15 residues. Germline V gene lookup returns CDR1 MNHEY and CDR2 SVGEGT.

V gene TRBV30 combines with J gene TRBJ2-7; possible D gene TRBD1, 5 bases. Germline-derived CDR1 and CDR2 are GTSNPN and SVGIG (reference sequence). With 3 bases removed from V and 8 bases from J, the gap between germline ends came to 23 bases. The CDR3 length is 15 residues. CDR3 DNA sequence: TGTGCCTGGAGCCCCACCCTCCCTCAGGGCGAGAAGCAGTACTTC. It specifies CAWSPTLPQGEKQYF.

The chain combines TRBV12-3 or TRBV12-4 with TRBJ1-2; a weak D match, TRBD1 (5 bases). This CDR3 has 12 amino acids. Trimming stripped 5 bases from V and 4 bases from J, with 8 bases between. The DNA of the CDR3 is TGTGCCAGCAGTCAGGGTTTCTATGGCTACACCTTC. Translating it yields CASSQGFYGYTF.